These 3 T cell receptor beta chains share one sample of origin, sequenced in a study of glioma-infiltrating T cells after dendritic cell vaccination. Measured with immunoSEQ multiplex PCR; TCRdb has only the in-frame clones, and not every one. The data contain roughly 80,000 clones, 87% of them seen just once; the ten biggest clones take up more than 2%. Described time point: after dendritic cell vaccination, including at tumor progression/relapse. This specimen consisted of blood, obtained after dendritic cell vaccination. Receptors were obtained from a human donor with glioblastoma.

This rearrangement joins TRBV7-3 to TRBJ2-1; D might be TRBD2 (6 bases). The CDR3 extends over 15 amino acids. Trimming took 1 base from V and 8 from J, leaving 15 bases between them. Germline V lookup: CDR1 SGHTA, CDR2 FQGTGA. The CDR3 protein is CASSLMVGGLDEQFF. CDR3 nucleotide sequence: TGTGCCAGCAGCTTAATGGTGGGAGGCCTGGATGAGCAGTTCTTC.

CDR3 bases: TGTGCCAGCAGTCCTACTAGGACAGGGAGGACTGAAGCTTTCTTT. Translation: CASSPTRTGRTEAFF. The chain uses TRBV6-5 and TRBJ1-1; 8 nucleotides match TRBD1. J was trimmed by 5 bases and V by 5 bases; bases with no gene match: 10. The CDR3 runs to 15 residues. Germline V gene lookup returns CDR1 MNHEY and CDR2 SVGAGI.

V and J are TRBV21-1 and TRBJ2-7; the table's D call, TRBD2, was not checked against the DNA. TRBV21-1 is annotated as a pseudogene. The CDR3 spans 17 residues. This chain's CDR3 is CASSKGTWRPSSYEQYF. The CDR3 nucleotides are TGTGCCAGCAGCAAAGGGACTTGGCGGCCCAGCTCCTACGAGCAGTACTTC.